This T cell receptor beta chain is drawn from a study of cytomegalovirus exposure and HLA in healthy donors. Study results and caveats: Three chains tied to CMV proved CMV antigen-specific in vitro. Analyses of presence/absence relied on an assumption of roughly uniform sequencing depth across donors.

On this clone itself: The antigen is undetermined.

CDR3 length equals 12 residues. The V and J ends lost 5 bases and 7 bases, in that order; junction bases with no gene match: 5. Germline V gene lookup returns CDR1 SGHAT and CDR2 FQNNGV. Use of 60 Vbeta and 13 Jbeta primers characterized the PCR. The repertoire was sequenced with immunoSEQ multiplex PCR; TCRdb's copy has only in-frame clones and lacks some. The repertoire holds about 130,000 clones, with roughly a tenth as singletons. The origin of this receptor is a woman younger than 35 in good health and CMV-seropositive. This sequence joins TRBV11-2 and TRBJ2-7; 7 bases match TRBD1. Source material: PBMCs. The DNA for the CDR3 is TGTGCCAGCAGCGAGAAACAGGGGGAGCAGTACTTC. Residues: CASSEKQGEQYF.